One and the same sample provided the 23 T cell receptor beta chains below, sequenced in a study of T cell responses to AZD1222 COVID-19 vaccine. Measured with immunoSEQ multiplex PCR; TCRdb has only the in-frame clones, and not every one. The profile shows about 130,000 clones, about 93% of them singletons. This sample comprised peripheral blood, obtained on day 0 of AZD1222 vaccination. The receptor set was obtained from an adult in good health.

The rearrangement uses TRBV6-2 or TRBV6-3 and TRBJ2-1; perhaps TRBD2 as D (5 bases). Germline loops: CDR1 MNHEY, CDR2 SVGEGT. The V gene lost 0 bases and the J gene lost 0 bases, with 12 bases spanning the gap. The CDR3 is 17 amino acids. This CDR3 is CASSYSRGSNSYNEQFF. CDR3 sequence (DNA): TGTGCCAGCAGTTACTCGAGAGGGTCCAACTCCTACAATGAGCAGTTCTTC.

There are a few counts of this clone. J is TRBJ2-1 and V is TRBV5-4; 12 bases agree with TRBD2. The CDR3 length is 14 residues. Looked up from germline, CDR1 is SGHNT and CDR2 is YYREEE (reference sequence). Losses at the gene ends were 5 bases for V and 6 bases for J; bases not matched to a gene: 3. CDR3 protein: CASRASGRVNEQFF. CDR3 DNA: TGTGCCAGCAGAGCTAGCGGGAGGGTCAATGAGCAGTTCTTC.

This rearrangement joins TRBV15 to TRBJ2-5; 11 nucleotides align to TRBD2. With V trimmed by 9 bases and J by 1 base, 7 bases remained unmatched. Germline V CDR1 and CDR2: LNHNV, YYDKDF (reference sequence). The CDR3 runs to 15 residues. CDR3: CATSAGTSGQETQYF. The CDR3 region has the DNA TGTGCCACTTCCGCCGGGACTAGCGGCCAAGAGACCCAGTACTTC.

The genes are TRBV7-6 and TRBJ2-5; weak D call: TRBD1 (5 bases). Germline CDR1 is SGHVS and CDR2 is FNYEAQ. V gave up 4 bases and J gave up 2 bases, with 14 bases separating them. This CDR3 comprises 15 residues. The CDR3 nucleotides read TGTGCCAGCAGCTACCCGCGACAGAAACAAGAGACCCAGTACTTC. Translated: CASSYPRQKQETQYF.

The chain couples TRBV4-1 to TRBJ1-6; D possibly corresponds to TRBD1 (5 bases). CDR3 length: 17 residues. CDR1 and CDR2 (germline): MGHRA, YSYEKL. V was shortened by 5 bases and J by 5 bases, with 19 bases between the two germline ends. In DNA form, the CDR3 reads TGCGCCAGCAGCACCCCCTTGCGTGACAGAAATAATTCACCCCTCCACTTT. Translation gives CASSTPLRDRNNSPLHF.

V usage is TRBV5-1 and J usage is TRBJ2-1; TRBD2 matches 11 bases. The CDR3 covers 13 residues. V was clipped by 4 bases and J by 9 bases; unmatched bases: 3. CDR1 and CDR2 from the germline V gene are SGHRS and YFSETQ. The CDR3 DNA reads as TGCGCCAGCAGCCCGGGGACTAGCGGTGAGCAGTTCTTC. Protein sequence: CASSPGTSGEQFF.

The gene calls are TRBV4-2 and TRBJ2-1; either TRBD1 or TRBD2 may supply D (5 bases each). V was pared by 3 bases and J by 13 bases, with 13 bases between. This CDR3 has 12 amino acids. Per the germline V gene, CDR1 is LGHNA and CDR2 is YNFKEQ. The CDR3 is CASSQEGTQQFF. For the CDR3, the DNA is TGTGCCAGCAGCCAGGAAGGGACCCAACAGTTCTTC.

J is TRBJ1-6 and V is TRBV19; D might be TRBD1 (6 bases). CDR1 and CDR2 (germline): LNHDA, SQIVND (reference sequence). Trimming shortened V by 6 bases and J by 7 bases, and 10 bases separated the two germline ends. This CDR3 region has 13 residues. DNA of the CDR3: TGTGCCAGTAGGGTCAGGGGAAATTCACCCCTCCACTTT. Protein sequence: CASRVRGNSPLHF.

CDR3 sequence reads: CASSQAHWDEKLFF. In DNA, the CDR3 is TGTGCCAGCAGCCAAGCTCATTGGGATGAAAAACTGTTTTTT. The J gene is TRBJ1-4, the V gene TRBV3-1 (or the pseudogene TRBV3-2), with D unresolved. Trimming shortened V by 1 base and J by 6 bases, and 9 bases separated the two germline ends. Germline values: CDR1 LGHDT, CDR2 YNNKEL (reference sequence). The CDR3 is 14 amino acids.

This clone is a singleton in its sample. The J gene is TRBJ2-3, the V gene TRBV7-8; D is undetermined. Trimming pared 2 bases from V and 3 bases from J, leaving 18 bases between. This CDR3 has 17 residues. CDR1 and CDR2 (germline): SGHVS, FQNEAQ. CDR3 loop: CASSLHPPGLGTDTQYF. The CDR3 DNA is TGTGCCAGCAGCTTACATCCCCCGGGCTTGGGAACAGATACGCAGTATTTT.

This chain connects TRBV5-8 to TRBJ2-7; D is perhaps TRBD2 (5 bases). There are 16 residues in the CDR3. Between the trimmed V and J ends, which lost 0 bases and 3 bases, there was a span of 16 bases. Per the germline V gene, CDR1 is SGHTS and CDR2 is YDEGEE. CDR3 DNA: TGTGCCAGCAGCTTGGGTCCAGGACTCCTGGGCTACGAGCAGTACTTC. Protein product: CASSLGPGLLGYEQYF.

This chain joins TRBV21-1 and TRBJ1-1. TRBV21-1 is listed as a pseudogene. CDR3 length: 14 amino acids. The CDR3 region is CASSISRGTDKSFF. The CDR3 coding sequence is TGTGCCAGCAGCATATCCCGAGGGACCGACAAATCGTTCTTT.

The genes are TRBV5-4 and TRBJ2-1; 9 bases fit TRBD2. The V gene end was trimmed by 4 bases and the J gene end by 5 bases; junction bases not matched to a gene: 7. Germline V lookup: CDR1 SGHNT, CDR2 YYREEE (reference sequence). The CDR3 is made up of 15 amino acids. For the CDR3, the DNA is TGTGCCAGCAGCCATAGCGGGAGCTACGACAATGAGCAGTTCTTC. This gives the protein CASSHSGSYDNEQFF.

The V and J genes are TRBV2 and TRBJ2-7; maybe TRBD2 (5 bases). Trimming cost V 0 bases and J 2 bases, with 14 bases left between them. CDR1 and CDR2 (germline): SNHLY, FYNNEI. The CDR3 spans 16 residues. The CDR3, as DNA: TGTGCCAGCAGTGAAGCCACTCTAAGCGGAACCTACGAGCAGTACTTC. Protein sequence: CASSEATLSGTYEQYF.

This sequence joins TRBV4-1 and TRBJ1-1; 10 positions agree with TRBD1. The CDR3 is 15 amino acids. The J segment lost 4 bases and the V segment lost 4 bases, leaving 6 bases of the junction unmatched. Germline V gene lookup returns CDR1 MGHRA and CDR2 YSYEKL. CDR3 protein: CASSPGQGGRTEAFF. The CDR3 DNA reads as TGCGCCAGCAGCCCAGGACAGGGGGGTCGCACTGAAGCTTTCTTT.

The CDR3 DNA sequence: TGTGCCAGTAGTATAGAGGGGACAGGGAGGGAGACCCAGTACTTC. It translates to CASSIEGTGRETQYF. This chain connects TRBV19 to TRBJ2-5, with 9 bases that match TRBD1. Losses at the gene ends were 0 bases for V and 5 bases for J; bases not matched to a gene: 4. Germline assignment: CDR1 LNHDA and CDR2 SQIVND (reference sequence). The length of the CDR3 is 15 residues.

The chain is built from TRBV24-1 and TRBJ1-2; 12 nucleotides line up with TRBD1. This CDR3 is built from 15 residues. Per the germline V gene, CDR1 is KGHDR and CDR2 is SFDVKD. The V and J ends lost 2 bases and 7 bases, in that order; junction bases with no gene match: 4. Here the CDR3 reads CATSDSGQGASGYTF. The CDR3 coding sequence is TGTGCCACCAGTGATTCGGGACAGGGGGCGTCTGGCTACACCTTC.

This clone was observed once. The chain employs TRBV9 and TRBJ1-5; tentatively, D is TRBD1 (6 bases). Germline V CDR1 and CDR2: SGDLS, YYNGEE. The CDR3 is 18 residues long. The V end was cut by 4 bases, the J end by 4 bases, with 24 bases between. The CDR3 sequence: CASSPANRANKGNQPQHF. The DNA for the CDR3 is TGTGCCAGCAGCCCCGCGAACAGGGCTAATAAGGGAAATCAGCCCCAGCATTTT.

The chain has TRBV2 and TRBJ1-2; weak D call: TRBD1 (5 bases). From germline, CDR1 is SNHLY and CDR2 FYNNEI. Trimming took off 9 bases at V and 4 bases at J, with 12 bases between the two ends. The CDR3 loop spans 12 amino acids. This chain's CDR3 is CASRRQSYGYTF. The CDR3 DNA is TGTGCCAGTCGGAGACAGAGCTATGGCTACACCTTC.

A single count supports this clone. This sequence joins TRBV3-1 (or the pseudogene TRBV3-2) and TRBJ2-7; D possibly matches TRBD1 or TRBD2 (6 bases each). Looked up from germline, CDR1 is LGHDT and CDR2 is YNNKEL (reference sequence). CDR3 length: 13 residues. V lost 0 bases, J lost 9 bases, and 12 bases lay in between. The CDR3 region is CASSQDRGAAQYF. The CDR3 nucleotides are TGTGCCAGCAGCCAAGATAGGGGGGCAGCGCAGTACTTC.

CDR3: CASSQSLGAGQYF. The CDR3 nucleotides are TGCGCCAGCAGCCAGTCCCTAGGGGCCGGGCAGTACTTC. The V and J genes are TRBV4-3 and TRBJ2-7; possible D gene TRBD1, 5 bases. The CDR3 covers 13 residues. V shed 3 bases and J shed 9 bases, with 15 bases lying between them. CDR1 is LGHNA, CDR2 YSLEER, per germline.

This clone was observed once. This sequence joins TRBV6-5 and TRBJ2-1; 8 bases are shared with TRBD2. With 4 bases clipped from V and 2 bases from J, the junction kept 7 bases outside the gene matches. Germline CDR1 reads MNHEY; CDR2 reads SVGAGI. CDR3 length equals 16 residues. The CDR3 region has the DNA TGTGCCAGCAGTTCGCCCGGGACTAGGACCTACAATGAGCAGTTCTTC. Residues: CASSSPGTRTYNEQFF.

This rearrangement joins TRBV27 to TRBJ1-2; D perhaps matches TRBD1 (6 bases). Germline V CDR1 and CDR2: MNHEY, SMNVEV (reference sequence). Between the trimmed V and J ends, which lost 5 bases and 8 bases, there was a span of 15 bases. The CDR3 totals 13 residues. CDR3 DNA sequence: TGTGCCAGCAGTAGGACAGCGCTATGGGGCTACACCTTC. The encoded protein is CASSRTALWGYTF.